The rows below give T cell receptor beta chains drawn from one sample of a study of blood T cell repertoires in COVID-19. Data came from immunoSEQ multiplex PCR; TCRdb stores just in-frame clones and leaves some out. This sample has over 200,000 clones, with around 89% found just once. Sequenced: PBMCs or T cells enriched from blood (not recorded which). These receptor sequences come from a man aged 40-50 years who had recovered from COVID-19. Each CDR3 is given with its conserved first and last residue. Only some rows state a clone size, as once, few, many or a class for expanded clones.

TRBJ1-1 | . | TRBV7-9 | CASSSGQVMNTEAFF
TRBJ2-1 | once | TRBV4-2 | CASSLADNEQFF
TRBJ1-4 | . | TRBV4-1 | CASSQVNRPGEKLFF
TRBJ2-7 | . | TRBV5-1 | CASSLNGDTSYEQYF
TRBJ2-7 | . | TRBV5-4 | CASSRGLAEAYEQYF
TRBJ2-5 | . | TRBV18 | CASSPLKSVTSGSPETQYF
TRBJ1-6 | . | TRBV28 | CASSFSGSPLHF
TRBJ2-1 | . | TRBV7-8 | CASSQMTGGSGNEQFF
TRBJ2-1 | . | TRBV14 | CASSQGGQIVTEQFF
TRBJ2-1 | . | TRBV24-1 | CATSGTGGARGQANNEQFF
TRBJ1-3 | . | TRBV5-1 | CASSITGDSGNTIYF
TRBJ2-1 | . | TRBV3-1/TRBV3-2 | CASSPRERGGRFF
TRBJ2-5 | few | TRBV27 | CASSSTRDFRETQYF
TRBJ2-3 | . | TRBV9 | CASSPSGRRTDTQYF
TRBJ2-1 | . | TRBV28 | CASSSYRGGEQFF
TRBJ1-2 | . | TRBV6-6 | CASSQMGQGYNGYTF
TRBJ2-7 | . | TRBV28 | CASSLFGGNSYEQYF
TRBJ1-2 | . | TRBV3-1/TRBV3-2 | CASSQIPGQLYGYTF
TRBJ1-5 | . | TRBV15 | CATSRGVGTGGNQPQHF
TRBJ1-1 | . | TRBV7-9 | CASSFGGTQEAFF
TRBJ2-7 | . | TRBV18 | CASSRAVRHSSEQYF
TRBJ1-2 | . | TRBV6-6 | CASSYRPDSFYGYTF
TRBJ1-4 | . | TRBV18 | CASSPFQGAINEKLFF
TRBJ2-7 | . | TRBV9 | CASSVVSGREQYF
TRBJ2-2 | . | TRBV4-1 | CASSQTGGGELFF
TRBJ1-4 | . | TRBV5-5 | CASSFGYSGQGHEKLFF
TRBJ2-7 | . | TRBV15 | CATSRDDRLTYEQYF
TRBJ2-7 | . | TRBV6-5 | CASSYSRQGHSYEQYF
TRBJ2-1 | once | TRBV20-1 | CSALVYEQFF
TRBJ2-6 | . | TRBV6-1 | CASSEQGGLLLHSGANVLTF